This is a list of T cell receptor beta chains from one sample in a study of cytotoxic CD8 clonotypes in ibrutinib-treated CLL. Profiled with immunoSEQ multiplex PCR; TCRdb holds only in-frame clones, not every one. The table shows over 120,000 clones, with about 84% occurring only once. Source: PBMCs, taken after 36 months of ibrutinib treatment. The receptor set was obtained from a human donor with chronic lymphocytic leukemia. CDR3s include the opening cysteine and the closing phenylalanine or tryptophan. Fields, in order: CDR3 DNA, CDR3 protein, J gene, CDR3 length, clone size, V gene, D gene. A D gene is named only where the DNA matches it firmly. Where a row states a size, it is once, few, many or the class of an expanded clone; other rows omit it.

DNA: TGTGCCACCAGCAGAGCTTGGGCAAGGAGCTCCTACGAGCAGTACTTC
CDR3: CATSRAWARSSYEQYF
J: TRBJ2-7
length: 16
size: -
V: TRBV15
D: -

DNA: TGCGCCAGCAGCGCGGGACAGACGTCCTACAATGAGCAGTTCTTC
CDR3: CASSAGQTSYNEQFF
J: TRBJ2-1
length: 15
size: -
V: TRBV5-1
D: -

DNA: TGCGCCAGCAGCTTGGAAGGGGTCCGCCGAGGCTACACCTTC
CDR3: CASSLEGVRRGYTF
J: TRBJ1-2
length: 14
size: -
V: TRBV5-1
D: -

DNA: TGTGCCAGCAGCCTGGGACGGAACACCGGGGAGCTGTTTTTT
CDR3: CASSLGRNTGELFF
J: TRBJ2-2
length: 14
size: once
V: TRBV7-9
D: -

DNA: TGTGCCAGCAGTATCCTAGCGGGAGTCTACGAGCAGTACTTC
CDR3: CASSILAGVYEQYF
J: TRBJ2-7
length: 14
size: -
V: TRBV11-2
D: TRBD2

DNA: TGTGCCAGCATGTTTTCAGGGGGCAATGGCTACACCTTC
CDR3: CASMFSGGNGYTF
J: TRBJ1-2
length: 13
size: few
V: TRBV6-1
D: TRBD1

DNA: TGTGCCAGCAGCTTGAATCGACTAGCGAAGAACACAGATACGCAGTATTTT
CDR3: CASSLNRLAKNTDTQYF
J: TRBJ2-3
length: 17
size: once
V: TRBV5-6
D: TRBD2

DNA: TGTGCCAGCCAGGGTGGCAATCAGCCCCAGCATTTT
CDR3: CASQGGNQPQHF
J: TRBJ1-5
length: 12
size: few
V: TRBV27
D: -

DNA: TGTGCCAGCAGCTCGGGACAGCTAAAAAACATTCAGTACTTC
CDR3: CASSSGQLKNIQYF
J: TRBJ2-4
length: 14
size: -
V: TRBV7-2
D: TRBD1

DNA: TGCGCCAGCAGCAGACTCACTAGCGGGGGGGCTGTCAGACGGGCAGATACGCAGTATTTT
CDR3: CASSRLTSGGAVRRADTQYF
J: TRBJ2-3
length: 20
size: once
V: TRBV5-1
D: TRBD2

DNA: TGTGCCAGGGACAAAAGGGGGCAGGGTGTTTGCACTGAAGCTTTCTTT
CDR3: CARDKRGQGVCTEAFF
J: TRBJ1-1
length: 16
size: -
V: TRBV19
D: TRBD1

DNA: TGTGCCAGCAGTGAAGATAGGGCCACGCAGTATTTT
CDR3: CASSEDRATQYF
J: TRBJ2-3
length: 12
size: -
V: TRBV6-1
D: -

DNA: TGTGCCAGCAGCTTAGCCCTTGGGACTAGCGGGATCAATGAGCAGTTCTTC
CDR3: CASSLALGTSGINEQFF
J: TRBJ2-1
length: 17
size: -
V: TRBV7-9
D: TRBD2